This TCR beta chain stems from a study of CD8+ T cells in alopecia areata (dated by TCRdb to the late 2010s). Background on the whole study: Treated patients were enrolled in an open-label pilot trial of oral tofacitinib at 5 to 10 mg twice daily for moderate-to-severe alopecia areata. Patients stayed on tofacitinib for 6 to 18 months and then had 6 months of follow-up off drug so that delayed response and recurrence could be assessed. For the treated patients, the SALT score, which quantifies what percentage of scalp surface area is affected, served as the measure of disease severity. In both human patients and the C3H/HeJ mouse model, the study applied high-throughput TCRbeta sequencing to look at T cell clonal expansion in alopecia areata. Human TCRbeta sequencing covered scalp tissue and sorted CD4+ and CD8+ peripheral blood T cells from patchy and totalis/universalis alopecia areata patients and healthy controls. Biopsies were taken from tofacitinib-treated patients at baseline and at 4 and 24 weeks of treatment, and a later scalp biopsy was taken in several of the tofacitinib-treated patients. Scalp clonality was compared across normal scalp (n=4), patchy alopecia areata scalp (n=8), and alopecia totalis/universalis scalp (n=8). RNA was extracted with the PAXgene miRNA kit for fixed scalp, the miRNeasy kit for PBMCs, and the RNeasy kit for mouse skin. TCRbeta CDR3 regions were amplified by immunoSEQ multiplex PCR using 35 Vbeta forward and 13 Jbeta reverse primers.

The method behind the library was the immunoSEQ multiplex PCR assay. For TCR sequencing, RNA was extracted from every sample and reverse transcribed into cDNA to serve as template. SuperScript III was used for first-strand cDNA synthesis, primed with a 2:1 mix of oligo-dT and random hexamers. A synthetic immune receptor repertoire was used to assess amplification bias, and residual bias was removed computationally. From the authors' description of their analysis: Raw reads were preprocessed to remove errors, and CDR3 was defined according to IMGT conventions as the region from the conserved cysteine to phenylalanine. Clonality was calculated as 1 minus Shannon entropy normalized by log2 of the number of productive unique TCRs. CD4 or CD8 identity of scalp clones was inferred by cross-referencing scalp TCRbeta sequences with sorted blood CD4 and CD8 repertoires. TCRdb holds this immuneACCESS table with in-frame rearrangements only. Some clones are missing; in checked studies, unresolved V genes explain under half, and the rest has no known cause. The D gene and trimming were derived from the DNA, and the V and J assignments and clone size from that table. In this sample the table shows around 150,000 clones, just over 65% of which occur a single time. Of the sample, approximately 0.91% is held by the ten largest clones.

The CDR3 goes from the cysteine to the phenylalanine over 16 residues. Just CDR3 DNA is preserved here, 48 bases in frame from base 1. The germline ends are 25 bases apart after V is trimmed by 1 base and J by 12 bases. According to the germline V gene, CDR1 reads LGHNA and CDR2 reads YNFKEQ. In the paper's terms, the time point label means: more than 3 weeks on oral tofacitinib. The treatment or condition label corresponds to: oral pan-JAK inhibitor, 5-10 mg twice daily. Lesional scalp punch biopsies and peripheral blood were collected from alopecia areata patients. PBMCs were separated by density centrifugation and stained for CD3, CD4 and CD8, after which CD4+ and CD8+ T cells were sorted on a FACSAria. As concerns this clone: This receptor's antigen is unknown. No base-level quality is on record; no much larger clone is a single base apart.

What the authors observed across the whole study: Tofacitinib significantly lowered scalp clonality and the number of expanded CD8+ clones among the top 100 scalp clones. Lesional scalp, especially in alopecia totalis/universalis, showed higher clonality and more expanded CD8+ clones than normal scalp, suggesting antigenic drive. Because the treated cohort was small and had only one nonresponder, larger studies are needed to examine links between baseline CD8+ expansion and response. Resident alphabeta T cells in normal human skin are also sequenced, complicating scalp TCR repertoire analysis, unlike mouse skin dominated by gammadelta T cells. During tofacitinib treatment, many expanded lesional clones remained in scalp and blood, and this persistence may partly explain relapse after treatment is stopped. Shared TCR sequences between patients were less evident than in mice, which may be partly attributable to HLA diversity in the patient population.

The sequence derives from a human donor with alopecia areata. The receptor chain draws on TRBV4-2 and TRBJ2-7, with the D gene tentatively TRBD1 or TRBD2, based on 6 matching bases in each. The starting material was CD4+ T cells sorted from blood, obtained at week 4, from a patient treated with tofacitinib. The bases are TGTGCCAGCAGCCAAGGGAGGAGGGAGATTAGCGGACAGACGTACTTC. Translation gives CASSQGRREISGQTYF.